The rows below give T cell receptor beta chains drawn from one sample of a study of blood T cell repertoires in COVID-19. The method was immunoSEQ multiplex PCR; TCRdb's version includes in-frame clones alone and lacks a portion of them. The sample holds more than 250,000 clones, 86% seen once. What was sequenced was peripheral blood. The source is a man younger than 30 with active or convalescent COVID-19. Both conserved end residues are part of each CDR3. D genes are given only for firm matches. Expanded clones get a size class; other rows say once, few or many, or leave the size out.

d_gene	v_gene	j_gene	abundance	CDR3aa	CDR3nt
TRBD2	TRBV24-1	TRBJ2-7	-	CATSDRRTSGTYEQYF	TGTGCCACCAGTGATCGAAGGACTAGCGGGACGTACGAGCAGTACTTC
-	TRBV7-9	TRBJ1-5	-	CASSLVDSNQPQHF	TGTGCCAGCAGCTTAGTAGATAGCAATCAGCCCCAGCATTTT
-	TRBV4-2	TRBJ2-7	-	CASSQALNPTYEQYF	TGTGCCAGCAGCCAAGCCCTAAACCCTACCTACGAGCAGTACTTC
-	TRBV6-5	TRBJ1-1	-	CASSEGGTEAFF	TGTGCCAGCTCGGAAGGGGGCACTGAAGCTTTCTTT
-	TRBV11-3	TRBJ2-1	-	CASSSTEDSHEQFF	TGTGCCAGCAGCTCTACCGAAGACAGCCATGAGCAGTTCTTC
-	TRBV7-9	TRBJ2-7	-	CASSRGLATHEQYF	TGTGCCAGCAGCCGAGGACTTGCTACGCACGAGCAGTACTTC
TRBD1	TRBV2	TRBJ1-4	-	CAGYRDRVNEKLFF	TGTGCCGGCTACCGGGACAGAGTTAATGAAAAACTGTTTTTT
-	TRBV5-4	TRBJ1-6	-	CAYLGGRDSPLHF	TGTGCGTATCTAGGGGGGAGGGATTCACCCCTCCACTTT
-	TRBV2	TRBJ2-3	-	CASIQKVTDTQYF	TGTGCCAGCATCCAGAAAGTCACAGATACGCAGTATTTT
TRBD2	TRBV12-5	TRBJ2-7	-	CASGFGTSGRASEQYF	TGTGCTAGTGGTTTCGGGACTAGCGGGAGGGCCAGCGAGCAGTACTTC
-	TRBV6-2/TRBV6-3	TRBJ1-3	-	CASSYGGASGNTIYF	TGTGCCAGCAGTTATGGCGGAGCCTCTGGAAACACCATATATTTT
-	TRBV27	TRBJ2-1	-	CASRTVGLREQFF	TGTGCCAGCAGGACGGTTGGCCTGAGGGAGCAGTTCTTC
-	TRBV2	TRBJ1-5	few	CASKEGFRVNQPQHF	TGTGCCAGCAAAGAAGGATTTCGGGTAAATCAGCCCCAGCATTTT
TRBD1	TRBV24-1	TRBJ1-5	-	CATSDRGQGPGAQHF	TGTGCCACCAGTGACCGGGGACAGGGGCCGGGGGCCCAGCATTTT
TRBD1	TRBV6-5	TRBJ1-2	-	CASSYTDRDGYTF	TGTGCCAGCAGTTACACGGACAGGGATGGCTACACCTTC
TRBD1	TRBV5-1	TRBJ2-2	-	CASSFRTGSNTGELFF	TGCGCCAGCAGCTTCCGGACAGGATCTAACACCGGGGAGCTGTTTTTT
-	TRBV6-1	TRBJ1-5	-	CASSERQINQPQHF	TGTGCCAGCAGTGAGCGGCAGATCAATCAGCCCCAGCATTTT
-	TRBV29-1	TRBJ2-7	-	CSVRKRQSYEQYF	TGCAGCGTTCGAAAAAGACAGTCCTACGAGCAGTACTTC
-	TRBV9	TRBJ2-3	-	CASSVATRENTDTQYF	TGTGCCAGCAGCGTAGCTACACGGGAGAACACAGATACGCAGTATTTT
-	TRBV24-1	TRBJ2-3	-	CATSDSSVRTQYF	TGTGCCACCAGTGATAGTTCAGTTCGTACGCAGTATTTT
-	TRBV6-5	TRBJ1-3	-	CASRDTSSGNTIYF	TGTGCCAGCAGAGACACTAGCTCTGGAAACACCATATATTTT
-	TRBV3-1/TRBV3-2	TRBJ1-1	-	CASSQGARLVNTEAFF	TGTGCCAGCAGCCAAGGGGCCAGATTGGTTAACACTGAAGCTTTCTTT
-	TRBV10-1	TRBJ2-3	-	CASSDFGGSPGDTQYF	TGCGCCAGCAGTGATTTCGGCGGCTCACCAGGGGATACGCAGTATTTT
TRBD1	TRBV2	TRBJ2-3	-	CARQGAGADTQYF	TGTGCCAGACAGGGGGCTGGGGCAGATACGCAGTATTTT
TRBD1	TRBV5-1	TRBJ1-3	-	CASSWTQQGEADTIYF	TGCGCCAGCAGCTGGACCCAACAGGGGGAGGCTGACACCATATATTTT
-	TRBV9	TRBJ2-1	-	CASSATRSEQFF	TGTGCCAGCAGCGCGACTCGCAGCGAGCAGTTCTTC
TRBD2	TRBV5-6	TRBJ2-1	once	CASSSTTSGNEQFF	TGTGCCAGCAGCTCCACAACTAGCGGCAATGAGCAGTTCTTC
TRBD1	TRBV6-2/TRBV6-3	TRBJ1-1	-	CASSYSGQGNEAFF	TGTGCCAGCAGTTACTCGGGACAGGGGAACGAAGCTTTCTTT
-	TRBV9	TRBJ1-5	few	CASSVDGQSNQPQHF	TGTGCCAGCAGCGTAGATGGACAGAGCAATCAGCCCCAGCATTTT
-	TRBV24-1	TRBJ1-4	-	CATSDPRVANEKLFF	TGTGCCACCAGTGACCCCCGGGTAGCTAATGAAAAACTGTTTTTT
-	TRBV7-6	TRBJ1-3	-	CASSLGQGGRSGNTIYF	TGTGCCAGCAGCTTAGGTCAGGGAGGAAGGTCTGGAAACACCATATATTTT
TRBD2	TRBV13	TRBJ2-7	-	CASSSLAGAVSSYEQYF	TGTGCCAGCAGCTCCTTAGCGGGAGCGGTCAGCTCCTACGAGCAGTACTTC
TRBD1	TRBV6-6	TRBJ1-1	-	CASTFQNRGTEAFF	TGTGCCAGCACTTTTCAAAACAGGGGAACTGAAGCTTTCTTT
-	TRBV29-1	TRBJ1-1	-	CSFLRQQLNTEAFF	TGCAGCTTCCTAAGACAACAGCTGAACACTGAAGCTTTCTTT
TRBD1	TRBV7-3	TRBJ2-2	-	CASSPGQGTGELFF	TGTGCCAGCAGCCCCGGACAGGGGACCGGGGAGCTGTTTTTT
TRBD1	TRBV5-1	TRBJ2-7	-	CASSPGYRGAIYEQYF	TGCGCCAGCAGCCCGGGGTACAGGGGTGCCATCTACGAGCAGTACTTC
TRBD1	TRBV5-5	TRBJ2-3	-	CASSFEGAQGDTQYF	TGTGCCAGCAGCTTTGAGGGGGCTCAGGGGGATACGCAGTATTTT
TRBD2	TRBV11-3	TRBJ2-1	-	CASSLRGGNYNEQFF	TGTGCCAGCAGCTTACGCGGGGGGAACTACAATGAGCAGTTCTTC
-	TRBV27	TRBJ1-4	-	CASSLSGGWSEKLFF	TGTGCCAGCAGTTTATCGGGAGGGTGGTCAGAAAAACTGTTTTTT
TRBD2	TRBV18	TRBJ2-1	-	CASSPRGLAGGVGNEQFF	TGTGCCAGCTCACCACGGGGACTAGCGGGAGGTGTGGGGAATGAGCAGTTCTTC
-	TRBV5-5	TRBJ2-5	-	CASRQEPLETQYF	TGTGCCAGCAGACAGGAACCCTTGGAGACCCAGTACTTC
TRBD1	TRBV29-1	TRBJ2-7	once	CSAHARGPGEQYF	TGCAGCGCCCACGCCAGGGGGCCCGGAGAGCAGTACTTC
-	TRBV28	TRBJ1-1	-	CASNLMTEAFF	TGTGCCAGCAACTTAATGACTGAAGCTTTCTTT
-	TRBV5-6	TRBJ1-5	-	CASSLWSGQQPQHF	TGTGCCAGCAGCTTGTGGTCAGGCCAACAGCCCCAGCATTTT
-	TRBV29-1	TRBJ1-1	once	CSAHRGLNTEAFF	TGCAGCGCCCATCGTGGGCTTAACACTGAAGCTTTCTTT
-	TRBV24-1	TRBJ1-2	once	CATEQGGGYTF	TGTGCCACTGAGCAGGGAGGTGGCTACACCTTC
-	TRBV6-2/TRBV6-3	TRBJ2-3	-	CASSAHLGSSRADTQYF	TGTGCCAGCAGTGCACACCTCGGGAGTAGCCGGGCAGATACGCAGTATTTT
-	TRBV6-5	TRBJ2-7	-	CASSYSGGQIYEQYF	TGTGCCAGCAGTTACTCGGGGGGACAGATCTACGAGCAGTACTTC
-	TRBV2	TRBJ2-7	-	CASSGPGYEQYF	TGTGCCAGCAGTGGACCGGGCTACGAGCAGTACTTC
-	TRBV18	TRBJ1-3	-	CASSGREADTIYF	TGTGCCAGCTCCGGTAGGGAGGCGGACACCATATATTTT
TRBD1	TRBV4-1	TRBJ2-7	-	CASSHPGQSSYEQYF	TGCGCCAGCAGCCACCCGGGACAGAGCTCCTACGAGCAGTACTTC
TRBD2	TRBV6-2/TRBV6-3	TRBJ2-5	few	CASSDRLAGDVKTQYF	TGTGCCAGCAGTGACAGACTAGCGGGAGACGTAAAGACCCAGTACTTC
-	TRBV3-1/TRBV3-2	TRBJ2-3	-	CASSQGLKSTDTQYF	TGTGCCAGCAGCCAAGGGCTCAAAAGCACAGATACGCAGTATTTT
TRBD1	TRBV7-6	TRBJ2-7	-	CASSPRQGAVYEQYF	TGTGCCAGCAGCCCTCGACAGGGGGCGGTTTACGAGCAGTACTTC